This TCR beta chain was sequenced in a study of T cell clones after liver transplantation. In this sample, this clone turned up a few times. What it binds is not known. This specimen includes other DNA sequences encoding the same CDR3. Data came from immunoSEQ multiplex PCR; TCRdb stores just in-frame clones and leaves some out. This sample has roughly 70,000 clones, with about 80% found just once. The study's findings and limits: Circulating graft-donor-reactive CD4 TCRbeta sequences fell significantly post-transplant in most of the 8 subjects.

V was pared by 5 bases and J by 5 bases, with 8 bases of the junction left unmatched. The CDR3 spans 14 residues. The germline V gene has CDR1 SGHDN and CDR2 FVKESK. The material sequenced was CD4+ T cells from blood, taken before liver transplant. This chain joins TRBV14 and TRBJ2-7; the match to TRBD1 covers 8 bases. This TCR was sampled from a human donor who received a liver transplant. CDR3 in DNA: TGTGCCAGCAGCTTAGGACAGGGCTTCCACGAGCAGTACTTC. Protein product: CASSLGQGFHEQYF.